This TCR beta chain derives from a study of blood T cell repertoires in COVID-19. For the study at large: In each case, the material was cDNA or gDNA derived from T cells, B-cell-depleted T cells, or PBMCs.

In the authors' methods: Reference gene primer amplification gave estimated nucleated cell counts. Here immunoSEQ multiplex PCR was the method, and the copy in TCRdb shows in-frame clones only, minus some. Clone size and the V and J calls come from that table; the DNA yielded D and trimming. This sample carries about 260,000 clones, approximately 87% of them seen once, and the ten largest clones take 8.6%. This clone was detected ten times or more. The sequenced sample was peripheral blood. The source of this sequence is a human donor in a cohort sampled during active COVID-19.

The CDR3 coding sequence is TGCGCCAGCAGTGAGAGGTTAGGGGGCGCAGATACGCAGTATTTT. Protein sequence: CASSERLGGADTQYF. The chain combines TRBV10-1 with TRBJ2-3, with 7 bases aligning to TRBD1. V was pared by 2 bases and J by 4 bases, with 6 bases of the junction left unmatched. The CDR3 is 15 amino acids. Germline V lookup: CDR1 WNHNN, CDR2 SYGVQD (reference sequence).